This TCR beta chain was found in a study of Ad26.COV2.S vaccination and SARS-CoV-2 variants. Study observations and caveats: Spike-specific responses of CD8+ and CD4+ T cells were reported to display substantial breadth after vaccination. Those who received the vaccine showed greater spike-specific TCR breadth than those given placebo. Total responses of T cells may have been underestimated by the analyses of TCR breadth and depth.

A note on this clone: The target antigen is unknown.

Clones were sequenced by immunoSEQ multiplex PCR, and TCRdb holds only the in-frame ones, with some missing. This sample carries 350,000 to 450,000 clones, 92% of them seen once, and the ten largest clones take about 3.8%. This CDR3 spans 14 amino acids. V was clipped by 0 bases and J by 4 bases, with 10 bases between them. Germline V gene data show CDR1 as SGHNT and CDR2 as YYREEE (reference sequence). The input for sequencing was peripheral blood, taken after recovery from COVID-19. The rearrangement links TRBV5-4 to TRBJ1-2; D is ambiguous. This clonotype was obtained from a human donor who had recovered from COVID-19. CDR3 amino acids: CASSLGQASYGYTF. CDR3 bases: TGTGCCAGCAGCTTGGGCCAAGCCTCCTATGGCTACACCTTC. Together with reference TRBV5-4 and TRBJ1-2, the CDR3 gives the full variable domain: ETGVTQSPTHLIKTRGQQVTLRCSSQSGHNTVSWYQQALGQGPQFIFQYYREEENGRGNFPPRFSGLQFPNYSSELNVNALELDDSALYLCASSLGQASYGYTFGSGTRLTVV.